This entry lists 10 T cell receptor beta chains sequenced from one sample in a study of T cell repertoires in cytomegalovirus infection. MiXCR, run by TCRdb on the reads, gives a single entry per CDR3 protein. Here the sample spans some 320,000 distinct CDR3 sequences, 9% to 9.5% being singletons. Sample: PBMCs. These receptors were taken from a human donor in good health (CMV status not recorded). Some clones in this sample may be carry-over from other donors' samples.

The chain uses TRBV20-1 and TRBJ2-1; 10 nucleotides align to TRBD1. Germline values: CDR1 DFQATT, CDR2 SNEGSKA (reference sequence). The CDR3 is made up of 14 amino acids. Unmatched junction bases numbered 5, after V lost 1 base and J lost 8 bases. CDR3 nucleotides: TGCAGTGCTAGAGGAGACAGGGGGCTTCATGAGCAGTTCTTC. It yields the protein CSARGDRGLHEQFF.

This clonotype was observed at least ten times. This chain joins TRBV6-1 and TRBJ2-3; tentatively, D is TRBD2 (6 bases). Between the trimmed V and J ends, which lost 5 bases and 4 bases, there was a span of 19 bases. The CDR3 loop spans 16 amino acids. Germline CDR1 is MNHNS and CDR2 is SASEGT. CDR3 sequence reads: CASSRQRLDPPDTQYF. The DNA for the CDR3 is TGTGCCAGCAGTCGGCAAAGACTAGATCCCCCAGATACGCAGTATTTT.

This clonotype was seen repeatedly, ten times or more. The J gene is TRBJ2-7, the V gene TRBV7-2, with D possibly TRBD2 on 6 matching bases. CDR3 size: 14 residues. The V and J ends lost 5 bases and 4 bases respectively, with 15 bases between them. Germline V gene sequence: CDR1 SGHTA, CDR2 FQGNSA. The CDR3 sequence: CASSGGPAEYEQYF. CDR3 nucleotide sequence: TGTGCCAGCAGCGGAGGGCCAGCGGAGTACGAGCAGTACTTC.

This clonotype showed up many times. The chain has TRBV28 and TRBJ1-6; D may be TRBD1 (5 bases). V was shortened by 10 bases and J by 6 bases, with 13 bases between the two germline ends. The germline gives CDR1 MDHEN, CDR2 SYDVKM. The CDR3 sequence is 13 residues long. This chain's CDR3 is CATEGRTNSPLHF. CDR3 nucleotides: TGTGCCACTGAGGGACGGACTAATTCACCCCTCCACTTT.

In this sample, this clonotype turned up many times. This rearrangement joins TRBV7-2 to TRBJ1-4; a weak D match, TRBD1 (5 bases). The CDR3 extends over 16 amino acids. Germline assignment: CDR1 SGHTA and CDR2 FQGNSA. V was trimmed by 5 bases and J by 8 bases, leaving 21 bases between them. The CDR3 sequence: CASSRGGARGWEKLFF. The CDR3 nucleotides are TGTGCCAGCAGCAGAGGAGGGGCCCGGGGGTGGGAAAAACTGTTTTTT.

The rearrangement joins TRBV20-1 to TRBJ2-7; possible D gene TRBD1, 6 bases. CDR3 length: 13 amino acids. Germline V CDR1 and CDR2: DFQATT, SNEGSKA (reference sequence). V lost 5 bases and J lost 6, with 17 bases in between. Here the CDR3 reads CSAFRDTSSEQYF. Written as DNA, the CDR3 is TGCAGTGCTTTCCGGGACACTTCTAGCGAGCAGTACTTC.

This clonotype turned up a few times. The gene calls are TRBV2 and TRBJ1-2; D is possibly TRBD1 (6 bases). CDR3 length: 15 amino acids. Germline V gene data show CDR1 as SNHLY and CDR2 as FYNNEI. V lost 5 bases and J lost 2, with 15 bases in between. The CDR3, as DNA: TGTGCCAGCAGTCCCCTGGGGGCCAGGAACTATGGCTACACCTTC. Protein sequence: CASSPLGARNYGYTF.

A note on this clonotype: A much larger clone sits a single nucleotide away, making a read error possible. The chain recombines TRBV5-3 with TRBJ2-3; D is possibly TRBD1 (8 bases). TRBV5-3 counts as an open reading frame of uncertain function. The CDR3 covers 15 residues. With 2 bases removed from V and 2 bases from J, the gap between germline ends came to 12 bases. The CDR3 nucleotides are TGTGCCAGAAGCTTACAGGGGGGGGTCACAGATACGCAGTATTTT. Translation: CARSLQGGVTDTQYF.

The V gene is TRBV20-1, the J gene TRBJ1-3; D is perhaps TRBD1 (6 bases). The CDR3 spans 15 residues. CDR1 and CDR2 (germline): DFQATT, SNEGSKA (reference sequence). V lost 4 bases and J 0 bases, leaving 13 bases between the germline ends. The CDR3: CSATEDRNSGNTIYF. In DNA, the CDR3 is TGCAGTGCTACTGAGGACAGAAACTCTGGAAACACCATATATTTT.

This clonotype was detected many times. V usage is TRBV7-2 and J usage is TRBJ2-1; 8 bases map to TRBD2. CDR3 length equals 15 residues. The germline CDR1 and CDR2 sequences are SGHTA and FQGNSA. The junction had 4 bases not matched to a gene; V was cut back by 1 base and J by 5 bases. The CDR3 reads CASSLDAGGNNEQFF. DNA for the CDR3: TGTGCCAGCAGCTTAGACGCGGGAGGCAACAATGAGCAGTTCTTC.